The 2 T cell receptor beta chains reported below all come from one sample, sequenced in a study of glioma-infiltrating T cells after dendritic cell vaccination. Method: immunoSEQ multiplex PCR; TCRdb's copy keeps in-frame clones and lacks some. The sample shows roughly 98,000 clones, around 86% of them seen only once. Sequences were derived from blood, sampled before dendritic cell vaccination. The receptors here all came from a human donor with glioblastoma.

This clone was detected only once. The chain couples TRBV10-3 to TRBJ2-3; 9 bases are shared with TRBD2. The CDR3 length is 17 residues. Germline values: CDR1 ENHRY, CDR2 SYGVKD. Germline trimming cut 5 bases from V and 1 base from J; bases unmatched to any gene: 10. The CDR3 DNA sequence: TGTGCCATCAGTTTTTTGGGGCGGGGGGGACGCACAGATACGCAGTATTTT. It translates to CAISFLGRGGRTDTQYF.

The gene calls are TRBV2 and TRBJ2-4, with 11 nucleotides matching TRBD2. Unmatched junction bases numbered 11, after V lost 8 bases and J lost 11 bases. The CDR3 loop spans 14 amino acids. From germline, CDR1 is SNHLY and CDR2 FYNNEI. CDR3 sequence (DNA): TGTGCCAGCGAGCTAGCGGGAGGTACTCGGGTTCAGTACTTC. This translates into CASELAGGTRVQYF.